This T cell receptor beta chain was identified in a study of T-cell reconstitution after alpha-beta-depleted transplantation in children. Study-wide findings and caveats: Some patients' high day-60 TCRbeta diversity was traced to surviving recipient T cells and thymic progenitors. T-cell counts and diversity at one year post-transplant came mainly from newly produced T cells. Two months or so post-transplant, alpha-beta T cells reportedly derived from several hundred expanded graft clones.

Germline V gene lookup returns CDR1 MNHNS and CDR2 SASEGT. The CDR3 has 15 residues. Trimming cost V 7 bases and J 4 bases; bases outside gene matches: 6. Library preparation (for TCRbeta) was performed with unique molecular identifiers. MiXCR was run by TCRdb on the PCR reads, yielding one entry per CDR3 protein. Here the sample spans 800,000 to 1,000,000 distinct CDR3 sequences, about 26% being singletons. Note on this clonotype: Its antigen remains unidentified.

The clonotype was recovered from a boy under two years old who had a stem cell transplant for SCID, so the T cells may come from the graft donor. The chain links TRBV6-1 to TRBJ2-1, with 11 bases lining up with TRBD2. This sample comprised PBMCs, mostly from graft donor cells, obtained 360 days after TCRalphabeta/CD19-depleted stem cell transplant. The chain's CDR3 is CASKRLAGQYNEQFF. DNA for the CDR3: TGTGCCAGCAAACGACTAGCGGGACAATACAATGAGCAGTTCTTC.